The clone carrying this TCR beta chain was counted once. This entry belongs to a study of blood T cell repertoires in COVID-19. The wider study: Samples representing acute and convalescent COVID-19 were sourced from the United States, Italy and Spain. T cells, B-cell-depleted T cells, or PBMCs supplied cDNA or gDNA.

Profiling relied on immunoSEQ multiplex PCR, and the TCRdb table lists in-frame clones only, not all of them. This table holds 65,000 to 70,000 clones, more than 75% found once. The CDR3 sequence is 14 residues long. Trimming took 2 bases from V and 2 from J, leaving 9 bases between them. From germline, CDR1 is LGHNA and CDR2 YSLEER. This rearrangement joins TRBV4-3 to TRBJ2-5, with D possibly being TRBD1 (6 bases). The source material was peripheral blood. The source of this sequence is a middle-aged man with active COVID-19. In nucleotides, the CDR3 is TGCGCCAGCAGCCAAACAGGGTTGCAAGAGACCCAGTACTTC. This gives the protein CASSQTGLQETQYF.